A single sample gave rise to the 27 T cell receptor beta chains below, sequenced in a study of T cells in Graves' hyperthyroidism and ophthalmopathy (dated by TCRdb to between 2018 and 2021). Libraries came from multiplex PCR. TCRdb names Illumina HiSeq 2000 as the instrument used. TCR beta CDR3 regions were amplified from RNA transcripts. The first round of RT-PCR for the TCR CDR3 was performed with the HTBI primer set and the Qiagen OneStep RT-PCR kit. The raw public reads went through TCRdb reprocessing: fastp at Q25, MiXCR clone calling, in-frame beta chains kept. Under each unique CDR3 protein, matching rows form one entry showing the most common genes and DNA. Present in this sample are 480,000 or so distinct CDR3 sequences, over 13% of which were seen just once. Less than 20% of the sample goes to the ten largest clones. The material sequenced was blood. These receptors all come from a woman aged 18-29 years with Graves' hyperthyroidism.

This clonotype was seen many times. V usage is TRBV7-3 and J usage is TRBJ2-1; 13 bases fit TRBD2. The CDR3 loop spans 22 amino acids. The V gene's germline CDR1 is SGHTA and CDR2 FQGTGA. The V and J ends lost 4 bases and 5 bases, in that order; junction bases with no gene match: 23. The CDR3 DNA is TGTGCCAGCAGCTCGAAGTTTGCCCAACTAGCGGGAGGGTTCGCGGTAGACAATGAGCAGTTCTTC. It is translated as CASSSKFAQLAGGFAVDNEQFF.

This clonotype was counted many times. CDR3 amino acids: CASSASGYFNSNQPQHF. The CDR3 region has the DNA TGTGCCAGCAGTGCCTCGGGGTATTTCAATAGCAATCAGCCCCAGCATTTT. V usage is TRBV27 and J usage is TRBJ1-5; D uncertain. The germline V and J ends were trimmed by 5 bases and 0 bases, with 17 bases remaining between them. The length of the CDR3 is 17 residues. CDR1 and CDR2 from the germline V gene are MNHEY and SMNVEV (reference sequence).

In this sample, this clonotype turned up many times. The rearrangement links TRBV20-1 to TRBJ2-1; a possible D gene is TRBD1 (5 bases). The CDR3 length is 15 residues. V dropped 0 bases and J dropped 10 bases, with 19 bases sitting between them. Germline loops: CDR1 DFQATT, CDR2 SNEGSKA (reference sequence). CDR3 residues: CSARDIRVVLGEQFF. In nucleotides, the CDR3 is TGCAGTGCTAGAGATATCAGGGTCGTTCTGGGGGAGCAGTTCTTC.

This clonotype has ten or more counts. The gene calls are TRBV27 and TRBJ2-3; 7 bases align to TRBD1. Germline CDR1 and CDR2: MNHEY and SMNVEV (reference sequence). The CDR3 length is 16 residues. The V and J ends lost 7 bases and 6 bases, in that order; junction bases with no gene match: 16. The CDR3 here is CASNLPRGNSWDTQYF. The CDR3 DNA reads as TGTGCCAGCAATCTGCCCAGGGGGAACTCCTGGGATACGCAGTATTTT.

This clonotype was seen at least ten times. The V and J genes are TRBV6-1 and TRBJ2-5; TRBD2 matches at 11 bases. Germline CDR1 and CDR2: MNHNS and SASEGT. The CDR3 consists of 12 residues. CDR3 residues: CATSGIAETQYF. The CDR3 DNA reads as TGTGCGACTAGCGGGATCGCGGAGACCCAGTACTTC.

The chain links TRBV7-3 to TRBJ2-1, with D possibly TRBD2 on 5 matching bases. CDR1 is SGHTA and CDR2 is FQGTGA in the germline V gene. This CDR3 is built from 17 residues. V shed 1 base and J shed 4 bases, with 17 bases lying between them. This chain's CDR3 is CASSLSGLSGSYNEQFF. DNA of the CDR3: TGTGCCAGCAGCTTAAGCGGCCTCAGCGGCTCTTACAATGAGCAGTTCTTC.

In its sample, this clonotype was seen many times. The chain uses TRBV24-1 and TRBJ2-3, with D unclear. Trimming took off 1 base at V and 4 bases at J, with 14 bases between the two ends. In germline, CDR1 is KGHDR, CDR2 SFDVKD. There are 16 residues in the CDR3. This chain's CDR3 is CATSDFGSSGADTQYF. In DNA form, the CDR3 reads TGTGCCACCAGTGATTTCGGCAGCTCGGGCGCAGATACGCAGTATTTT.

This clonotype was detected many times. The V call is TRBV11-1, the J call TRBJ2-3; no definite D call. Germline V gives CDR1 SGHAT, CDR2 FQDESV (reference sequence). Trimming stripped 7 bases from V and 1 base from J, with 15 bases between. The CDR3 has 15 amino acids. Written as DNA, the CDR3 is TGTGCCAGCACCCTATTCGTGAGAGGCACAGATACGCAGTATTTT. Translated: CASTLFVRGTDTQYF.

The chain recombines TRBV6-2 or TRBV6-3 with TRBJ2-1, with 12 bases lining up with TRBD2. Germline assignment: CDR1 MNHEY and CDR2 SVGEGT. With 2 bases clipped from V and 7 bases from J, the junction kept 9 bases outside the gene matches. There are 17 residues in the CDR3. CDR3 sequence (DNA): TGTGCCAGCAGTTACCCGACTAGCGGGAGATCGGAAAATGAGCAGTTCTTC. Translation gives CASSYPTSGRSENEQFF.

In its sample, this clonotype was seen many times. V is TRBV12-3 or TRBV12-4 and J is TRBJ1-2, with 7 positions matching TRBD1. This CDR3 spans 13 amino acids. The J segment lost 6 bases and the V segment lost 7 bases, leaving 8 bases of the junction unmatched. CDR3 in amino acids: CASTLEGADGYTF. The CDR3 DNA reads TGTGCCAGCACCCTTGAGGGGGCGGATGGCTACACCTTC.

This clonotype was observed a handful of times. The DNA of the CDR3 is TGTGCCAGTAGTACGCTACAGGGAGGGGAGTTTCAGCCCCAGCATTTT. Amino acids: CASSTLQGGEFQPQHF. This chain uses TRBV19 with TRBJ1-5; D possibly corresponds to TRBD1 (6 bases). This CDR3 has 16 amino acids. Trimming pared 4 bases from V and 6 bases from J, leaving 19 bases between. Germline CDR1 LNHDA, CDR2 SQIVND (reference sequence). The full variable domain, completed using reference TRBV19 and TRBJ1-5, is DGGITQSPKYLFRKEGQNVTLSCEQNLNHDAMYWYRQDPGQGLRLIYYSQIVNDFQKGDIAEGYSVSREKKESFPLTVTSAQKNPTAFYLCASSTLQGGEFQPQHFGDGTRLSIL.

This clonotype came up a few times. Here the CDR3 DNA reads TGCAGCGCCATGCGGCAGATGAACACTGAAGCTTTCTTT. This sequence encodes CSAMRQMNTEAFF. The chain has TRBV29-1 and TRBJ1-1; D is undetermined. From germline, CDR1 is SQVTM and CDR2 ANQGSEA. The CDR3 is 13 residues long. The germline V and J ends were trimmed by 7 bases and 0 bases, with 12 bases remaining between them.

This clonotype was counted many times. V and J are TRBV11-2 and TRBJ1-5; tentative D call: TRBD1 (6 bases). The V and J ends lost 4 bases and 7 bases respectively, with 17 bases between them. This CDR3 region has 15 residues. CDR1 and CDR2 from the germline V gene are SGHAT and FQNNGV. In DNA form, the CDR3 reads TGTGCCAGCAGCTCCGAGGGTACGGGACAACAGCCCCAGCATTTT. It yields the protein CASSSEGTGQQPQHF.

This clonotype has a count of ten or more. The chain is built from TRBV12-3 or TRBV12-4 and TRBJ1-6, with 9 bases aligning to TRBD1. The CDR3 sequence is 15 residues long. Unmatched junction bases numbered 7, after V lost 7 bases and J lost 6 bases. The CDR3 loop reads CASTLDRGGNSPLHF. CDR3 nucleotide sequence: TGTGCCAGCACCCTGGACAGGGGAGGTAATTCACCCCTCCACTTT.

Many counts were recorded for this clonotype. This sequence joins TRBV14 and TRBJ1-1; 7 nucleotides match TRBD1. CDR1 SGHDN and CDR2 FVKESK come from the germline V gene. With 6 bases clipped from V and 0 bases from J, the junction kept 10 bases outside the gene matches. This CDR3 has 16 amino acids. CDR3 region: CASSPWTGLMNTEAFF. The CDR3 DNA follows: TGTGCCAGCAGTCCTTGGACAGGCCTAATGAACACTGAAGCTTTCTTT.

This clonotype was detected only a few times. The V and J genes are TRBV11-2 and TRBJ2-7; TRBD2 agrees at 12 bases. The germline V gene encodes CDR1 SGHAT and CDR2 FQNNGV. V was pared by 2 bases and J by 4 bases, with 9 bases of the junction left unmatched. The CDR3 length is 17 residues. This chain's CDR3 is CASSLFPGLAGIYEQYF. The CDR3, as DNA: TGTGCCAGCAGCTTATTTCCGGGACTAGCGGGTATTTACGAGCAGTACTTC.

The table lists this clonotype with many counts. This chain links TRBV9 with TRBJ1-1; TRBD1 aligns across 9 bases. Germline V gene lookup returns CDR1 SGDLS and CDR2 YYNGEE. Unmatched junction bases numbered 10, after V lost 4 bases and J lost 3 bases. This CDR3 contains 16 residues. CDR3 loop: CASSPRGGQGDTEAFF. The CDR3, as DNA: TGTGCCAGCAGCCCCAGGGGGGGACAGGGAGACACTGAAGCTTTCTTT. Full variable domain (rest looked up from reference TRBV9 and TRBJ1-1): DSGVTQTPKHLITATGQRVTLRCSPRSGDLSVYWYQQSLDQGLQFLIQYYNGEERAKGNILERFSAQQFPDLHSELNLSSLELGDSALYFCASSPRGGQGDTEAFFGQGTRLTVV.

This clonotype occurred many times. V usage is TRBV30 and J usage is TRBJ2-7, with a tentative D call TRBD2 (5 bases). The CDR3 is made up of 12 amino acids. CDR1 is GTSNPN, CDR2 SVGIG, per germline (reference sequence). Trimming took 5 bases from V and 4 from J, leaving 12 bases between them. The CDR3 DNA reads TGTGCCTGGCGGGGAGATGCTTACGAGCAGTACTTC. This encodes CAWRGDAYEQYF.

This clonotype was detected many times. V and J are TRBV28 and TRBJ2-1; TRBD1 aligns across 10 bases. The V and J ends lost 5 bases and 7 bases, in that order; junction bases with no gene match: 8. This CDR3 comprises 15 residues. Germline values: CDR1 MDHEN, CDR2 SYDVKM. DNA for the CDR3: TGTGCCAGCAGTACGGGACAGGGGTATAGAAATGAGCAGTTCTTC. Translating gives CASSTGQGYRNEQFF.

The sample holds many counts of this clonotype. V is TRBV7-3 and J is TRBJ2-3; unclear D gene. The CDR3 is 13 residues long. V shed 5 bases and J shed 2 bases, with 8 bases lying between them. Germline CDR1 and CDR2: SGHTA and FQGTGA. CDR3 region: CASSPHNTDTQYF. DNA for the CDR3: TGTGCCAGCAGCCCCCATAACACAGATACGCAGTATTTT.

V and J are TRBV7-2 and TRBJ2-1, with 8 bases that match TRBD2. CDR1 and CDR2 (germline): SGHTA, FQGNSA. V gave up 7 bases and J gave up 6 bases; unmatched junction bases: 17. The length of the CDR3 is 17 residues. The CDR3: CASTSNLAGGPSNEQFF. The CDR3 DNA follows: TGTGCCAGCACCTCCAACCTAGCGGGCGGACCTTCCAATGAGCAGTTCTTC.

Only a few counts were recorded for this clonotype. This chain connects TRBV19 to TRBJ2-2; the D is unclear. This CDR3 has 17 amino acids. The germline V and J ends were trimmed by 4 bases and 2 bases, with 17 bases remaining between them. CDR1 LNHDA and CDR2 SQIVND come from the germline V gene (reference sequence). The CDR3 protein is CASSRAVKLINTGELFF. CDR3 DNA: TGTGCCAGTAGTAGGGCCGTCAAATTAATTAACACCGGGGAGCTGTTTTTT.

The chain recombines TRBV15 with TRBJ2-3; D may match TRBD1 or TRBD2 (5 bases each). This CDR3 spans 14 amino acids. V gave up 1 base and J gave up 11 bases, with 16 bases separating them. CDR1 and CDR2 (germline): LNHNV, YYDKDF (reference sequence). The CDR3, as DNA: TGTGCCACCAGCAGAGGGGGAGTCAGGGAATGGCAGTATTTT. Protein sequence: CATSRGGVREWQYF.

This clonotype was found many times. J is TRBJ1-3 and V is TRBV6-5, with D unresolved. Germline CDR1 reads MNHEY; CDR2 reads SVGAGI. The length of the CDR3 is 14 residues. V was trimmed by 2 bases and J by 0 bases, leaving 5 bases between them. CDR3: CASSYATSGNTIYF. Written as DNA, the CDR3 is TGTGCCAGCAGTTACGCGACCTCTGGAAACACCATATATTTT.

V is TRBV12-3 or TRBV12-4 and J is TRBJ2-5, with TRBD2 matching over 13 bases. This CDR3 is built from 16 residues. The V and J ends lost 7 bases and 5 bases, in that order; junction bases with no gene match: 10. The CDR3 loop reads CASTRTSGSRFETQYF. CDR3 nucleotides: TGTGCCAGCACCCGGACTAGCGGGAGTAGGTTCGAGACCCAGTACTTC.

This clonotype was seen at least ten times. This rearrangement joins TRBV12-3 or TRBV12-4 to TRBJ2-4; 8 nucleotides match TRBD2. After removal of 8 bases from V and 6 bases from J, the junction contained 3 bases not matched to a gene. The CDR3 runs 12 residues. CDR3 nucleotide sequence: TGTGCCAGCTCCCGGGGGGGAAACATTCAGTACTTC. Protein: CASSRGGNIQYF.

This clonotype occurred a few times. This chain links TRBV29-1 with TRBJ2-1, with TRBD2 matching over 11 bases. Germline V gene sequence: CDR1 SQVTM, CDR2 ANQGSEA. After removal of 7 bases from V and 10 bases from J, the junction contained 3 bases not matched to a gene. This CDR3 has 11 residues. For the CDR3, the DNA is TGCAGCGGTGGGACTAGCGGCGAGCAGTTCTTC. It yields the protein CSGGTSGEQFF.